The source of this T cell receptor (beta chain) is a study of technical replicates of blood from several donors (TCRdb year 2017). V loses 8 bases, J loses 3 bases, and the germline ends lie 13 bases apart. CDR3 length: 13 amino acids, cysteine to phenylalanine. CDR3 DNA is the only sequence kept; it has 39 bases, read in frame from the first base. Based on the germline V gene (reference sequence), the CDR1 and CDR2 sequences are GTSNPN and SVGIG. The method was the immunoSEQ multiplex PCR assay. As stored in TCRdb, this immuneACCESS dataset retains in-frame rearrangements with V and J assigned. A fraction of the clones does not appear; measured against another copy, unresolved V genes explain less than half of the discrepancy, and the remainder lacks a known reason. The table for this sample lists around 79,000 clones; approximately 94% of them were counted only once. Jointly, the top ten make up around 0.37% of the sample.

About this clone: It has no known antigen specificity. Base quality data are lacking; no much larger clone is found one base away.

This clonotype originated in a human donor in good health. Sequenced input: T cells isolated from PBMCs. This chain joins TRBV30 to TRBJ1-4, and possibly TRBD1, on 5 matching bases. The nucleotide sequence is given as TGTGCCCGGAACAGGTCCCCTAATGAAAAACTGTTTTTT. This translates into CARNRSPNEKLFF.